The following is a T cell receptor beta chain sequence with its context. Its antigen is undetermined. Libraries were prepared by immunoSEQ multiplex PCR; TCRdb keeps only in-frame clonotypes and omits some of them. The sample contains roughly 700,000 clones, less than 85% of which appear only once. These data originate in a study of shared clonotypes between healthy human individuals. Regarding the study as a whole: The naive CD4 repertoires of several donors were compared, and roughly 5.1% of clonotypes were shared.

The CDR3 has 14 residues. The germline CDR1 and CDR2 sequences are SNHLY and FYNNEI. The V end lost 2 bases, the J end lost 2 bases, and 7 bases lay between the germline ends. Splitting the CD4+ cells yielded a CD45RA+ naive subset and a CD45RA-negative memory subset. The material sequenced was memory CD4+ T cells sorted from blood. Specified subset: CD45RA-negative fraction. The receptor's source is a woman between 25 and 40 years old in good health. The genes are TRBV2 and TRBJ2-4; no reliable D call. This chain's CDR3 is CASSELDSKNIQYF. The CDR3 DNA follows: TGTGCCAGCAGTGAACTAGACTCCAAAAACATTCAGTACTTC. Together with reference TRBV2 and TRBJ2-4, the CDR3 gives the full variable domain: EPEVTQTPSHQVTQMGQEVILRCVPISNHLYFYWYRQILGQKVEFLVSFYNNEISEKSEIFDDQFSVERPDGSNFTLKIRSTKLEDSAMYFCASSELDSKNIQYFGAGTRLSVL.